The present T cell receptor beta chain was sequenced within a study of cytomegalovirus exposure and HLA in healthy donors. CDR1 SGHTA and CDR2 FQGNSA come from the germline V gene. V lost 3 bases and J lost 0, with 5 bases in between. CDR3 length: 13 residues. PCR employed 60 Vbeta and 13 Jbeta primers. Only in-frame clones appear in the TCRdb table, and some are missing; sequencing was by immunoSEQ multiplex PCR. The data show about 130,000 clones, more than 80% seen once. Sequencing was done on a sample of PBMCs. V and J are TRBV7-2 and TRBJ2-5; possibly TRBD2 for D (5 bases). The sequence was obtained from a man aged 30 to 39 in good health and CMV-seronegative. The DNA for the CDR3 is TGTGCCAGCAGCTTCGGGAACCAAGAGACCCAGTACTTC. It encodes CASSFGNQETQYF.